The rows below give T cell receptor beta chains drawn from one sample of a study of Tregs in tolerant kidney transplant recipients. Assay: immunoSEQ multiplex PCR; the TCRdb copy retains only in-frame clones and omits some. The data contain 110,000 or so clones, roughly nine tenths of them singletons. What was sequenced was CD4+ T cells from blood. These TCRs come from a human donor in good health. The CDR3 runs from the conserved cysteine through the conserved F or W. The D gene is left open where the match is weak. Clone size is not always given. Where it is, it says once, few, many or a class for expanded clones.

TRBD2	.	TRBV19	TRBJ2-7	CASSNPGLAGRYEQYF	TGTGCCAGTAGCAACCCGGGACTAGCGGGGCGCTACGAGCAGTACTTC
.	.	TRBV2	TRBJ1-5	CASSESGDQPQHF	TGTGCCAGCAGTGAATCGGGGGATCAGCCCCAGCATTTT
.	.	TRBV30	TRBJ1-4	CAWKQVHNEKLFF	TGTGCCTGGAAGCAGGTTCATAATGAAAAACTGTTTTTT
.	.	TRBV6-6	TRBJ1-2	CASSLAPLYGYTF	TGTGCCAGCAGTTTAGCCCCTCTCTATGGCTACACCTTC
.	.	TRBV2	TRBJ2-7	CASSDQWPGEYEQYF	TGTGCCAGCAGTGACCAGTGGCCAGGGGAGTACGAGCAGTACTTC
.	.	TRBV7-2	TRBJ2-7	CASSLQRDHTSEQYF	TGTGCCAGCAGCTTGCAACGGGACCACACTTCGGAGCAGTACTTC
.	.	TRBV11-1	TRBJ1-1	CASKTAWDTEAFF	TGTGCCTCAAAGACAGCCTGGGACACTGAAGCTTTCTTT
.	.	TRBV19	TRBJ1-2	CASTPSVGTIYGYTF	TGTGCCAGTACCCCCTCAGTCGGGACAATCTATGGCTACACCTTC
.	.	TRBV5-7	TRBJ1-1	CASTYQGGTEAFF	TGTGCCAGCACCTACCAAGGGGGGACTGAAGCTTTCTTT
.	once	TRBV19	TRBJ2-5	CASSKGTRGVGETQYF	TGTGCCAGTAGTAAAGGAACTAGGGGAGTGGGAGAGACCCAGTACTTC
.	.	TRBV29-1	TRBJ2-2	CSVEDPNGELFF	TGCAGCGTTGAAGATCCCAACGGGGAGCTGTTTTTT
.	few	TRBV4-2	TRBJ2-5	CASSQETEGRRETQYF	TGTGCCAGCAGCCAAGAAACGGAAGGGCGGCGGGAGACCCAGTACTTC
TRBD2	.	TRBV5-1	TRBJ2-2	CASSLGLVRAGELFF	TGCGCCAGCAGCCTAGGACTAGTCCGAGCCGGGGAGCTGTTTTTT
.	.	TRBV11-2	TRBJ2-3	CASSLFGGETTDTQYF	TGTGCCAGCAGCTTATTTGGCGGGGAGACCACAGATACGCAGTATTTT
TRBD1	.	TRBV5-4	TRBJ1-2	CASSLGQGDGYTF	TGTGCCAGCAGCTTGGGACAGGGAGATGGCTACACCTTC
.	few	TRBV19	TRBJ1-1	CASSIYPGMDTEAFF	TGTGCCAGTAGTATTTATCCGGGGATGGACACTGAAGCTTTCTTT
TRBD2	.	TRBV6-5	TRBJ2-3	CASSQREGTDTQYF	TGTGCCAGCAGTCAGCGGGAGGGCACAGATACGCAGTATTTT
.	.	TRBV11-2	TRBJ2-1	CASSHVTAYNEQFF	TGTGCCAGCAGCCACGTGACGGCATACAATGAGCAGTTCTTC
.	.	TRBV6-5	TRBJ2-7	CASSYTGLSEQYF	TGTGCCAGCAGTTACACAGGACTTAGCGAGCAGTACTTC
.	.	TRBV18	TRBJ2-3	CASSSSVSSTDTQYF	TGTGCCAGCTCGTCTAGCGTCTCTAGCACAGATACGCAGTATTTT
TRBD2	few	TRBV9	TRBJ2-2	CASSVPSGTSGTGELFF	TGTGCCAGCAGCGTGCCGTCCGGGACTAGCGGCACCGGGGAGCTGTTTTTT
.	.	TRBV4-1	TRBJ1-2	CASSQEGGSFYYGYTF	TGCGCCAGCAGCCAAGAGGGTGGAAGCTTCTACTATGGCTACACCTTC
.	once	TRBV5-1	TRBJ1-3	CASSRDVGNTIYF	TGCGCCAGCAGCCGGGACGTTGGAAACACCATATATTTT
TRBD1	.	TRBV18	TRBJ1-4	CASSPRTGGDEKLFF	TGTGCCAGCTCACCACGGACAGGGGGCGATGAAAAACTGTTTTTT
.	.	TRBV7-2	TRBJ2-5	CASSLAGITETQYF	TGTGCCAGCAGCTTAGCGGGAATTACAGAGACCCAGTACTTC
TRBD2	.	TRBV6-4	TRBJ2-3	CASSDDGGAPDTQYF	TGTGCCAGCAGTGACGACGGGGGGGCCCCAGATACGCAGTATTTT
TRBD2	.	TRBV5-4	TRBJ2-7	CASSLAAGVSYEQYF	TGTGCCAGCAGCTTGGCTGCGGGAGTGTCCTACGAGCAGTACTTC
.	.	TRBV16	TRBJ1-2	CASSPRPDPVGYTF	TGTGCCAGCAGTCCCCGGCCGGACCCCGTAGGCTACACCTTC
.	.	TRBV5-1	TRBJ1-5	CASSPDPYQPQHF	TGCGCCAGCAGCCCAGACCCGTATCAGCCCCAGCATTTT
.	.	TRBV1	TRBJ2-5	CTSTKTSGGGGETQYF	TGCACCAGCACTAAGACTAGCGGGGGGGGCGGAGAGACCCAGTACTTC
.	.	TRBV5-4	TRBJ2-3	CASSSGRGADTQYF	TGTGCCAGCAGCTCGGGACGAGGAGCAGATACGCAGTATTTT
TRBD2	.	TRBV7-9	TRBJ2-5	CASSLYISGKETQYF	TGTGCCAGCAGCTTATACATTAGCGGGAAAGAGACCCAGTACTTC
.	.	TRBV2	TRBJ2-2	CASGKQYTGELFF	TGTGCCAGCGGGAAACAGTACACCGGGGAGCTGTTTTTT
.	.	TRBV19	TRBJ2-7	CASSPRRGSDEQYF	TGTGCCAGTAGTCCGCGTAGGGGCTCGGACGAGCAGTACTTC
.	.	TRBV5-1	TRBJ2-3	CASSFSVDTQYF	TGCGCCAGCAGCTTCTCCGTGGATACGCAGTATTTT
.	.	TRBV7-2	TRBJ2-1	CASSLAGSGPYNEQFF	TGTGCCAGCAGCTTAGCGGGAAGCGGTCCCTACAATGAGCAGTTCTTC
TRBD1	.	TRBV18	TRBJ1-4	CASSRAGQTNEKLFF	TGTGCCAGCTCCCGGGCGGGACAGACTAATGAAAAACTGTTTTTT
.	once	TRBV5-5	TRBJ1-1	CASSSQGAGNTEAFF	TGTGCCAGCAGCTCACAGGGTGCGGGGAACACTGAAGCTTTCTTT
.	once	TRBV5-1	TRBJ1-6	CASSFRESSYNSPLHF	TGCGCCAGCAGCTTCCGGGAGAGCTCCTATAATTCACCCCTCCACTTT
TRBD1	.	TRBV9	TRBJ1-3	CASSAWTGGLTTIYF	TGTGCCAGCAGCGCCTGGACAGGGGGGTTAACCACCATATATTTT
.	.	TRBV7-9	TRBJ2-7	CASSLDAGGGSYEQYF	TGTGCCAGCAGCTTAGACGCAGGGGGAGGGTCCTACGAGCAGTACTTC
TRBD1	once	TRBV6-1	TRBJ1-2	CASLGQGVAYGYTF	TGTGCCAGCCTCGGACAGGGGGTGGCCTATGGCTACACCTTC
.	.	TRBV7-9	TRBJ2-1	CASSLRDTIWNEQFF	TGTGCCAGCAGCCTCCGGGACACCATCTGGAATGAGCAGTTCTTC
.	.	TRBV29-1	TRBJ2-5	CSVTGRETQYF	TGCAGCGTTACAGGGCGCGAGACCCAGTACTTC
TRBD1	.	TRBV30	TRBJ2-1	CAWNWRQGVAEQFF	TGTGCCTGGAATTGGCGGCAGGGGGTCGCCGAGCAGTTCTTC
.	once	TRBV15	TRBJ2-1	CATSRDRTSSEQFF	TGTGCCACCAGCAGAGATCGAACTAGCAGCGAGCAGTTCTTC
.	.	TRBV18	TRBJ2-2	CASSSSGTLSTGELFF	TGTGCCAGCTCGTCCTCCGGGACACTCTCCACCGGGGAGCTGTTTTTT
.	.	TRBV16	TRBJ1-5	CASSQATGMQPQHF	TGTGCCAGCAGCCAAGCAACAGGGATGCAGCCCCAGCATTTT
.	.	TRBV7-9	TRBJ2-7	CASGPGARSSYEQYF	TGTGCCAGCGGACCGGGGGCGCGGAGCTCCTACGAGCAGTACTTC